The T cell receptor (beta chain) described here comes from a study of T cell repertoires in cytomegalovirus infection. TCRdb ran MiXCR on the reads and lists one entry per CDR3 protein. The sample includes over 150,000 distinct CDR3 sequences, around 14% of them seen just once. The CDR3 sequence is 14 residues long. Germline V CDR1 and CDR2: SEHNR, FQNEAQ (reference sequence). With 5 bases clipped from V and 4 bases from J, the junction kept 5 bases outside the gene matches. This clonotype has more than one count but fewer than ten. As yet, its antigen is unknown. General study points: In two of eight donors, the top clonotype was HLA-C-restricted CMV-specific.

The sequenced sample consisted of PBMCs. The chain combines TRBV7-9 with TRBJ1-3; 7 bases map to TRBD1. This sequence originates from a human donor in good health (CMV status not recorded). Some clones in this sample may be carry-over from other donors' samples. Here the CDR3 reads CASSTGTAGNTIYF. The DNA for the CDR3 is TGTGCCAGCAGCACAGGGACAGCCGGAAACACCATATATTTT.